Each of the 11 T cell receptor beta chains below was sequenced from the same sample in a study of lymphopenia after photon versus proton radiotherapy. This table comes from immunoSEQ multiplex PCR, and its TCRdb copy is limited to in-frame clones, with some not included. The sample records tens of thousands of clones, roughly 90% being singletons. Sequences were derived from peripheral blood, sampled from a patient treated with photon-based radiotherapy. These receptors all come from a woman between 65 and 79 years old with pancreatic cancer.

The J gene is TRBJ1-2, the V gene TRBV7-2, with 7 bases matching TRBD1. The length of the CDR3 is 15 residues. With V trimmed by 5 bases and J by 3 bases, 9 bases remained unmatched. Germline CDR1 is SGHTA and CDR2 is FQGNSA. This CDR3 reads CASSRHRDSDYGYTF. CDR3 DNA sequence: TGTGCCAGCAGCCGCCACCGGGACAGCGACTATGGCTACACCTTC.

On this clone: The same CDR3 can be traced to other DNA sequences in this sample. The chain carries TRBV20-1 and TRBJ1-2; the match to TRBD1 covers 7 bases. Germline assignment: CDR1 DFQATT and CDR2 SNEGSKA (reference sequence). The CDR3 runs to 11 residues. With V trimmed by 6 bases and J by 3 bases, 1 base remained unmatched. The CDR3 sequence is CSATGDYGYTF. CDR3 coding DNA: TGCAGTGCCACAGGGGACTATGGCTACACCTTC.

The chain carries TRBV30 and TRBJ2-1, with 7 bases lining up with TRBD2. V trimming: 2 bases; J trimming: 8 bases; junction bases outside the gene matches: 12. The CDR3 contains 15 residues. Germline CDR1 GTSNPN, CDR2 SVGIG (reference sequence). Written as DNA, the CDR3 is TGTGCCTGGAGTCCTGGCGGGAGATCCCAATATGAGCAGTTCTTC. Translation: CAWSPGGRSQYEQFF.

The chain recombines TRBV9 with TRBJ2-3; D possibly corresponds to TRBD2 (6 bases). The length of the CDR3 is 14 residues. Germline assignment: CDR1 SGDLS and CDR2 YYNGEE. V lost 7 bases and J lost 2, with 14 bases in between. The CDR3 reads CASGRGEFTDTQYF. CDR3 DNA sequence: TGTGCCAGCGGGCGGGGCGAGTTCACAGATACGCAGTATTTT.

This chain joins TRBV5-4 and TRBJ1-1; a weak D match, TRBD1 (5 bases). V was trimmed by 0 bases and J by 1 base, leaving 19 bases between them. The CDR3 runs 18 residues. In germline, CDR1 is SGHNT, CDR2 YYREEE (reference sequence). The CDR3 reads CASSLARQRLGRNTEAFF. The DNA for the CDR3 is TGTGCCAGCAGCTTGGCTCGTCAGCGGTTGGGACGGAACACTGAAGCTTTCTTT.

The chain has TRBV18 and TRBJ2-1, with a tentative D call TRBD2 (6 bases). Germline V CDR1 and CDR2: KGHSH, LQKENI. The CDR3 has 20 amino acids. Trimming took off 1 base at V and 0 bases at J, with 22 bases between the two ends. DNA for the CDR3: TGTGCCAGCTCACCACAGGAGGGAGGCACTATATCGAGCTCCTACAATGAGCAGTTCTTC. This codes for CASSPQEGGTISSSYNEQFF.

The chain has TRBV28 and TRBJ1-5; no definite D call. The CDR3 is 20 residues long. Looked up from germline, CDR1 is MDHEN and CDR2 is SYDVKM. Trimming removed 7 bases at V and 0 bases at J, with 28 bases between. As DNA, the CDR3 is TGTGCCAGCAATACTCTCCGGGGTTTCCGGGCCCACGGTAGCAATCAGCCCCAGCATTTT. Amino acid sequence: CASNTLRGFRAHGSNQPQHF.

The CDR3 sequence: CASSVGPSGGQETQYF. CDR3 bases: TGTGCCAGCAGCGTAGGTCCTAGCGGGGGACAAGAGACCCAGTACTTC. The V call is TRBV9, the J call TRBJ2-5; 10 bases agree with TRBD2. J lost 2 bases, V lost 0 bases, and 4 bases had no gene match. Germline lookup yields CDR1 SGDLS and CDR2 YYNGEE. This CDR3 spans 16 amino acids.

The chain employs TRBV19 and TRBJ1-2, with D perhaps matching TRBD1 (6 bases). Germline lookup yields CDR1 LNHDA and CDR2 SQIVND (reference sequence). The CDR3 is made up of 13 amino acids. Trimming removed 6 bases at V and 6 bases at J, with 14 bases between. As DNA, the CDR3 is TGTGCCAGTAGCTTACAGGGATTTGATGGCTACACCTTC. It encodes CASSLQGFDGYTF. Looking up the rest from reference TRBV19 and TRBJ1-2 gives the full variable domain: DGGITQSPKYLFRKEGQNVTLSCEQNLNHDAMYWYRQDPGQGLRLIYYSQIVNDFQKGDIAEGYSVSREKKESFPLTVTSAQKNPTAFYLCASSLQGFDGYTFGSGTRLTVV.

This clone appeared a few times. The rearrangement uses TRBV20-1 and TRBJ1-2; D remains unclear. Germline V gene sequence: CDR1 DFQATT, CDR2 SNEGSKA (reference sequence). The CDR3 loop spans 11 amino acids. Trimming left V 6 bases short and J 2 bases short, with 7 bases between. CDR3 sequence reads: CSAPQNYGYTF. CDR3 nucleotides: TGCAGTGCCCCTCAGAACTATGGCTACACCTTC.

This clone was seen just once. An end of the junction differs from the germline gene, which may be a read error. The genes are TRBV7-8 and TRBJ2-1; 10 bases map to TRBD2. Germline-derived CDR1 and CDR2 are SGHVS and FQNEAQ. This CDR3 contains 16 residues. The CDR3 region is CASRKTGTSEYKEQFF. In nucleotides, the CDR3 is TGTGCCAGCAGAAAAACCGGGACTAGCGAGTACAAAGAGCAGTTCTTC.